These T cell receptor beta chains were read from a single sample in a study of blood T cell repertoires in COVID-19. TCRdb's copy holds only in-frame clones and misses some; the assay was immunoSEQ multiplex PCR. The table has about 190,000 clones, around 84% seen once; the top ten hold roughly a fifth. Sequencing input: peripheral blood. The origin of the receptors is a human donor in a cohort sampled during active COVID-19. The conserved cysteine and the conserved F or W are not part of the CDR3 here. D genes are given only for firm matches.

TRBJ2-1 . TRBV18 ASSSGSAVNEQF
TRBJ2-5 TRBD2 TRBV3-1/TRBV3-2 ASSPRVLAGNAQY
TRBJ2-5 TRBD2 TRBV19 ASNSPGLRETQY
TRBJ2-1 TRBD2 TRBV5-1 ASSGGGNNEQF
TRBJ1-3 . TRBV5-5 ASSLSGQGNTIY
TRBJ1-5 TRBD1 TRBV19 ASIRTGPSNQPQH
TRBJ1-6 TRBD1 TRBV7-8 ASSLGQGYSPLH
TRBJ1-5 . TRBV6-5 ASSTGSSNQPQH
TRBJ1-1 . TRBV18 ASSPNLGMNTEAF
TRBJ2-2 TRBD2 TRBV2 ASRASGRTGELF
TRBJ1-3 . TRBV3-1/TRBV3-2 ASSQDEGNTIY
TRBJ2-5 . TRBV6-2/TRBV6-3 ASSSGLPGETQY
TRBJ2-3 TRBD1 TRBV9 ASSVTGGSTDTQY
TRBJ1-5 TRBD1 TRBV7-8 ASRLDRGQREPQH
TRBJ1-4 TRBD1 TRBV30 AYLTGAGEKLF
TRBJ1-1 TRBD1 TRBV14 ASSHKDRGIFGEAF
TRBJ2-3 . TRBV27 ASSLVGGGRDTQY
TRBJ1-1 . TRBV4-2 ASSQVEQNTEAF
TRBJ2-2 TRBD2 TRBV2 ASSETSTENTGELF
TRBJ1-1 . TRBV6-6 AISPLRKGTEAF
TRBJ1-1 . TRBV3-1/TRBV3-2 ASSLLETEAF
TRBJ2-3 TRBD2 TRBV14 ASSQDRPEAGVRRGTDTQY
TRBJ2-5 . TRBV11-2 ASSSLNLGGTQY
TRBJ1-1 TRBD1 TRBV30 AWTGDSNTEAF
TRBJ2-5 TRBD2 TRBV7-2 ASSLARTSGAVQY
TRBJ1-3 . TRBV6-5 ASSPGAAGNTIY
TRBJ2-3 TRBD1 TRBV27 ASSFAGWTGGTDTQY
TRBJ1-6 TRBD1 TRBV3-1/TRBV3-2 ASRQGRSSPLH
TRBJ1-1 TRBD1 TRBV19 ASSHPRGRLVNTEAF
TRBJ2-3 . TRBV5-5 ASSLVGGPTDTQY
TRBJ2-1 . TRBV3-1/TRBV3-2 ASSRGANEQF
TRBJ2-1 TRBD2 TRBV5-1 ASSGTSGRAYNEQF
TRBJ1-5 . TRBV4-1 ASSHHGQPDQPQH
TRBJ1-1 TRBD1 TRBV9 ASSAETGVNTEAF
TRBJ2-3 TRBD1 TRBV10-3 AISEIPGGRGLTDTQY
TRBJ1-2 . TRBV9 ASSVASQGQGGYT
TRBJ2-3 TRBD1 TRBV10-3 AADRGRTDTQY
TRBJ2-7 . TRBV7-2 ASSFSGANYEQY
TRBJ1-4 . TRBV29-1 SVAQEKLF